One sample yielded the 20 T cell receptor beta chains listed below, sequenced in a study of blood T cell repertoires in COVID-19. The method was immunoSEQ multiplex PCR; TCRdb's version includes in-frame clones alone and lacks a portion of them. The sample lists roughly 10,000 clones, roughly 85% occurring once. Sequencing was performed on peripheral blood. The receptor source for this set is a man aged 25 to 40 with active or convalescent COVID-19.

The chain links TRBV27 to TRBJ1-1, with D possibly matching TRBD1 (5 bases). The CDR3 covers 15 residues. Trimming pared 6 bases from V and 4 bases from J, leaving 18 bases between. CDR1 MNHEY and CDR2 SMNVEV come from the germline V gene (reference sequence). Here the CDR3 reads CASSNAGDRGTEAFF. The CDR3 nucleotides are TGTGCCAGCAGCAATGCGGGGGATCGGGGCACTGAAGCTTTCTTT.

The J gene is TRBJ1-1, the V gene TRBV24-1; 7 positions agree with TRBD1. This CDR3 is built from 13 residues. Trimming removed 3 bases from V and 6 bases from J; junction bases left unmatched: 3. Germline-derived CDR1 and CDR2 are KGHDR and SFDVKD. CDR3 amino acids: CATSDDRVSEAFF. CDR3 coding DNA: TGTGCCACCAGTGATGACAGGGTTTCTGAAGCTTTCTTT.

The CDR3 sequence is CASRPTGAGKTGANVLTF. The CDR3 region has the DNA TGTGCCAGCAGACCAACAGGGGCGGGAAAAACTGGGGCCAACGTCCTGACTTTC. The chain carries TRBV7-9 and TRBJ2-6, with a possible D match to TRBD1 (7 bases). V was clipped by 6 bases and J by 2 bases, with 20 bases between them. The CDR3 is made up of 18 amino acids. Germline CDR1 is SEHNR and CDR2 is FQNEAQ (reference sequence).

The chain joins TRBV11-2 to TRBJ2-4, with D maybe TRBD2 (7 bases). Germline V gene sequence: CDR1 SGHAT, CDR2 FQNNGV. V was pared by 4 bases and J by 7 bases, with 17 bases between. The CDR3 totals 15 residues. The CDR3 reads CASSYTGGGGNIQYF. The CDR3 nucleotides read TGTGCCAGCAGCTACACAGGAGGGGGGGGGAACATTCAGTACTTC.

The chain recombines TRBV6-1 with TRBJ1-6; 12 bases are shared with TRBD1. The length of the CDR3 is 16 residues. V was pared by 1 base and J by 10 bases, with 5 bases of the junction left unmatched. Germline values: CDR1 MNHNS, CDR2 SASEGT. CDR3 sequence reads: CASSEGAGTGGSPLHF. CDR3 nucleotide sequence: TGTGCCAGCAGTGAAGGAGCCGGGACAGGGGGCTCACCCCTCCACTTT.

The rearrangement uses TRBV7-2 and TRBJ2-3, with 12 nucleotides matching TRBD2. CDR1 SGHTA and CDR2 FQGNSA come from the germline V gene. After removal of 4 bases from V and 4 bases from J, the junction contained 6 bases not matched to a gene. The length of the CDR3 is 16 residues. The CDR3 is CASSSGTSGPADTQYF. Written as DNA, the CDR3 is TGTGCCAGCAGCTCGGGGACTAGCGGGCCCGCAGATACGCAGTATTTT.

V is TRBV3-1 (or the pseudogene TRBV3-2) and J is TRBJ2-1; 7 bases agree with TRBD2. The germline V gene has CDR1 LGHDT and CDR2 YNNKEL (reference sequence). The CDR3 runs 17 residues. V lost 6 bases, J lost 4 bases, and 15 bases stayed unmatched. The CDR3 protein is CASSLRTGLLTYNEQFF. The CDR3 DNA reads as TGTGCCAGCAGTCTTAGGACGGGACTACTAACTTACAATGAGCAGTTCTTC.

This chain uses TRBV7-3 with TRBJ2-3, with 14 nucleotides matching TRBD2. The CDR3 has 15 amino acids. V was clipped by 5 bases and J by 6 bases; unmatched bases: 4. Per germline, CDR1 SGHTA and CDR2 FQGTGA. The CDR3 DNA follows: TGTGCCAGCAGCGACAGGACTAGCGGGGGGGATACGCAGTATTTT. As protein: CASSDRTSGGDTQYF.

The chain uses TRBV10-3 and TRBJ2-2; 10 bases line up with TRBD1. V shed 6 bases and J 4 bases; nucleotides not matched to a gene: 5. In germline, CDR1 is ENHRY, CDR2 SYGVKD. The CDR3 is made up of 15 amino acids. The CDR3 loop reads CAIRSGTGATGELFF. The CDR3 coding sequence is TGTGCCATCAGATCCGGGACAGGGGCCACCGGGGAGCTGTTTTTT.

This chain connects TRBV4-1 to TRBJ1-5; D gene unclear. The CDR3 runs to 15 residues. V was pared by 0 bases and J by 6 bases, with 12 bases between. Germline CDR1 MGHRA, CDR2 YSYEKL. CDR3 nucleotides: TGCGCCAGCAGCCAAGATCAGGAGGGCGGTCAGCCCCAGCATTTT. Its protein is CASSQDQEGGQPQHF.

The gene calls are TRBV7-8 and TRBJ1-2; perhaps TRBD1 as D (5 bases). Germline values: CDR1 SGHVS, CDR2 FQNEAQ. The CDR3 contains 16 residues. V was cut by 4 bases and J by 0 bases, with 15 bases left in between. For the CDR3, the DNA is TGTGCCAGCAGCTCGATAGGAGTACAGGCTAACTATGGCTACACCTTC. Its protein product is CASSSIGVQANYGYTF.

This rearrangement joins TRBV19 to TRBJ2-7, with D possibly matching TRBD1 (7 bases). Germline-derived CDR1 and CDR2 are LNHDA and SQIVND (reference sequence). V was cut by 5 bases and J by 6 bases, with 14 bases left in between. This CDR3 is 13 amino acids long. The CDR3 reads CASSPEGATEQYF. CDR3 DNA: TGTGCCAGTAGTCCGGAGGGGGCGACCGAGCAGTACTTC.

This chain links TRBV5-1 with TRBJ2-5; D possibly corresponds to TRBD1 (5 bases). Trimming shortened V by 6 bases and J by 1 base, and 7 bases separated the two germline ends. The CDR3 length is 12 residues. CDR1 SGHRS and CDR2 YFSETQ come from the germline V gene. This chain's CDR3 is CASTGLQETQYF. The CDR3 DNA follows: TGCGCCAGCACAGGGCTCCAAGAGACCCAGTACTTC. Using reference TRBV5-1 and TRBJ2-5 for the parts outside the CDR3, the full variable domain is KAGVTQTPRYLIKTRGQQVTLSCSPISGHRSVSWYQQTPGQGLQFLFEYFSETQRNKGNFPGRFSGRQFSNSRSEMNVSTLELGDSALYLCASTGLQETQYFGPGTRLLVL.

The chain links TRBV6-1 to TRBJ1-1, with 7 bases aligning to TRBD1. This CDR3 is 17 amino acids long. The V and J ends lost 3 bases and 0 bases, in that order; junction bases with no gene match: 10. Germline CDR1 reads MNHNS; CDR2 reads SASEGT. The CDR3 sequence is CASSDPGGKGVNTEAFF. The CDR3 DNA reads TGTGCCAGCAGTGACCCAGGGGGGAAGGGGGTGAACACTGAAGCTTTCTTT.

This clone was counted a single time. This chain joins TRBV6-5 and TRBJ1-1; tentative D call: TRBD1 (6 bases). This CDR3 has 15 residues. V was shortened by 0 bases and J by 0 bases, with 8 bases between the two germline ends. Germline V CDR1 and CDR2: MNHEY, SVGAGI. Here the CDR3 reads CASSYSSGVNTEAFF. DNA for the CDR3: TGTGCCAGCAGTTACTCGTCAGGGGTGAACACTGAAGCTTTCTTT.

This rearrangement joins TRBV6-5 to TRBJ1-2; 10 bases are a match to TRBD1. The CDR3 has 15 residues. J gave up 7 bases and V 5 bases, and 10 bases lay outside the gene matches. Germline V gives CDR1 MNHEY, CDR2 SVGAGI. The CDR3 nucleotides are TGTGCCAGCAGTCGGACAGGGGGTTCTTTGTTTGGCTACACCTTC. Its protein is CASSRTGGSLFGYTF.

The V and J genes are TRBV18 and TRBJ2-2; 12 positions match TRBD2. Germline lookup yields CDR1 KGHSH and CDR2 LQKENI. V was clipped by 1 base and J by 5 bases; unmatched bases: 2. CDR3 size: 16 residues. CDR3 in DNA: TGTGCCAGCTCACCACGACTAGCGGGGGAAACCGGGGAGCTGTTTTTT. Translated: CASSPRLAGETGELFF.

This clone occurred a few times. The rearrangement joins TRBV27 to TRBJ1-5, with D unresolved. Trimming left V 0 bases short and J 4 bases short, with 4 bases between. CDR1 and CDR2 (germline): MNHEY, SMNVEV (reference sequence). The CDR3 has 13 amino acids. In nucleotides, the CDR3 is TGTGCCAGCAGTTTATCGGAGAATCAGCCCCAGCATTTT. Its translation: CASSLSENQPQHF.

V usage is TRBV18 and J usage is TRBJ1-1; TRBD1 agrees at 7 bases. The length of the CDR3 is 14 residues. The germline V gene has CDR1 KGHSH and CDR2 LQKENI. V gave up 1 base and J gave up 1 base; unmatched junction bases: 0. The DNA of the CDR3 is TGTGCCAGCTCACCACGGGACAGGAACACTGAAGCTTTCTTT. Its protein is CASSPRDRNTEAFF. Combining the CDR3 with reference TRBV18 and TRBJ1-1 gives the whole variable domain NAGVMQNPRHLVRRRGQEARLRCSPMKGHSHVYWYRQLPEEGLKFMVYLQKENIIDESGMPKERFSAEFPKEGPSILRIQQVVRGDSAAYFCASSPRDRNTEAFFGQGTRLTVV.

This chain joins TRBV11-2 and TRBJ1-2, with D unresolved. Trimming cost V 3 bases and J 0 bases, with 17 bases left between them. Looked up from germline, CDR1 is SGHAT and CDR2 is FQNNGV. The length of the CDR3 is 17 residues. CDR3 residues: CASSLGSGGSTNYGYTF. DNA of the CDR3: TGTGCCAGCAGCTTGGGCTCGGGAGGCTCTACTAACTATGGCTACACCTTC. Full variable domain (outside the CDR3, taken from reference TRBV11-2 and TRBJ1-2): EAGVAQSPRYKIIEKRQSVAFWCNPISGHATLYWYQQILGQGPKLLIQFQNNGVVDDSQLPKDRFSAERLKGVDSTLKIQPAKLEDSAVYLCASSLGSGGSTNYGYTFGSGTRLTVV.